The present TCR beta chain was sequenced within a study of blood T cell repertoires in COVID-19. Assay used: immunoSEQ multiplex PCR; TCRdb lists only in-frame clones, some missing. This sample has roughly 170,000 clones; approximately 86% occur once, and the top ten carry less than 3%. The CDR3 extends over 14 amino acids. V gave up 4 bases and J gave up 2 bases, with 11 bases separating them. Germline loops: CDR1 LNHDA, CDR2 SQIVND (reference sequence). Sequencing input: peripheral blood. The TCR comes from a man between 35 and 55 years old with active or convalescent COVID-19. This rearrangement joins TRBV19 to TRBJ1-1; no clear D gene. Here the CDR3 reads CASSTKELNTEAFF. CDR3 nucleotide sequence: TGTGCCAGTAGTACAAAAGAACTCAACACTGAAGCTTTCTTT.